Each of the 30 T cell receptor beta chains below was sequenced from the same sample in a study of early T cells in non-severe SARS-CoV-2 infection. A single record per CDR3 protein comes from TCRdb applying MiXCR to the 5' RACE reads. This table has about 59,000 distinct CDR3 sequences, around 13% appearing once. This specimen was whole blood, taken at baseline. The receptors shown here come from an adult who was a healthcare worker with PCR-confirmed SARS-CoV-2 infection or an uninfected control (not recorded which).

This clonotype was counted at least ten times. The gene calls are TRBV7-9 and TRBJ2-1; D perhaps matches TRBD1 (6 bases). CDR1 SEHNR and CDR2 FQNEAQ come from the germline V gene (reference sequence). Between the trimmed V and J ends, which lost 10 bases and 7 bases, there was a span of 14 bases. CDR3 length equals 12 residues. The DNA for the CDR3 is TGTGCCACAACAGGGAATTGGAATGAGCAGTTCTTC. It yields the protein CATTGNWNEQFF.

The sample holds many counts of this clonotype. This chain joins TRBV12-3 or TRBV12-4 and TRBJ2-7; 8 bases match TRBD2. CDR3 length: 15 residues. Trimming at V came to 6 bases and at J to 2 bases, leaving 9 bases not matched to a gene. CDR3 in DNA: TGTGCCAGCAGCCCGGATCCGGGACTAGCCTACGAGCAGTACTTC. The encoded protein is CASSPDPGLAYEQYF.

The chain joins TRBV20-1 to TRBJ1-6, with D perhaps TRBD1 (6 bases). The CDR3 is made up of 15 amino acids. Germline V gene lookup returns CDR1 DFQATT and CDR2 SNEGSKA (reference sequence). The V end lost 3 bases, the J end lost 6 bases, and 15 bases lay between the germline ends. The CDR3 DNA reads TGCAGTGCTAGTCTTTCGGCAGGGGTTAATTCACCCCTCCACTTT. Translated, it gives CSASLSAGVNSPLHF.

The chain carries TRBV6-2 or TRBV6-3 and TRBJ1-1, with D unresolved. CDR1 is MNHEY and CDR2 is SVGEGT in the germline V gene. The CDR3 extends over 13 amino acids. V shed 0 bases and J shed 8 bases, with 10 bases lying between them. CDR3 sequence: CASSYSSTAEAFF. Here the CDR3 DNA reads TGTGCCAGCAGTTACTCTTCGACGGCAGAAGCTTTCTTT.

This clonotype was detected ten times or more. This chain links TRBV20-1 with TRBJ2-7; unclear D gene. Trimming shortened V by 6 bases and J by 2 bases, and 17 bases separated the two germline ends. Germline lookup yields CDR1 DFQATT and CDR2 SNEGSKA (reference sequence). The CDR3 sequence is 14 residues long. In DNA, the CDR3 is TGCAGTGCCCGGAAGACCCGGTCCACCTACGAGCAGTACTTC. Translation gives CSARKTRSTYEQYF.

The chain employs TRBV5-1 and TRBJ2-1; D gene uncertain. CDR3 length: 14 amino acids. The germline V gene encodes CDR1 SGHRS and CDR2 YFSETQ. Trimming took 4 bases from V and 3 from J, leaving 11 bases between them. This CDR3 reads CASSMDWVYNEQFF. As DNA, the CDR3 is TGCGCCAGCAGCATGGATTGGGTCTACAATGAGCAGTTCTTC.

The CDR3 reads CASSEDRDEQYF. For the CDR3, the DNA is TGTGCCAGCAGCGAAGACAGGGACGAGCAGTACTTC. The V call is TRBV7-9, the J call TRBJ2-7; 7 bases are shared with TRBD1. Germline trimming cut 5 bases from V and 5 bases from J; bases unmatched to any gene: 3. The CDR3 has 12 residues. The germline CDR1 and CDR2 sequences are SEHNR and FQNEAQ (reference sequence).

This clonotype has more than one count but fewer than ten. The chain combines TRBV29-1 with TRBJ2-1, with 12 bases aligning to TRBD2. Trimming at V came to 8 bases and at J to 5 bases, leaving 4 bases not matched to a gene. Per the germline V gene, CDR1 is SQVTM and CDR2 is ANQGSEA. This CDR3 has 13 amino acids. The CDR3 sequence is CSPWTSGDNEQFF. The CDR3 coding sequence is TGCAGCCCGTGGACTAGCGGGGACAATGAGCAGTTCTTC.

This chain connects TRBV9 to TRBJ1-3; 9 bases agree with TRBD1. The CDR3 is 14 residues long. In germline, CDR1 is SGDLS, CDR2 YYNGEE. Trimming took 3 bases from V and 8 from J; bases not matched to a gene: 6. In DNA, the CDR3 is TGTGCCAGCAGCGCCGGACAGGGGTTAGACACCATATATTTT. This sequence encodes CASSAGQGLDTIYF.

A word on this clonotype: An end of the junction differs from the germline gene, which may be a read error. The V call is TRBV7-8, the J call TRBJ2-1, with TRBD1 as a possible D gene (7 bases). Per germline, CDR1 SGHVS and CDR2 FQNEAQ. The CDR3 totals 12 residues. The CDR3 DNA sequence: TGTGCCAGCAGCCCCAGGGGGGACAGAGGGGTCTTC. This gives the protein CASSPRGDRGVF.

The chain carries TRBV7-2 and TRBJ2-5; 9 bases fit TRBD2. The junction had 20 bases not matched to a gene; V was cut back by 8 bases and J by 7 bases. CDR1 and CDR2 from the germline V gene are SGHTA and FQGNSA. The CDR3 contains 17 residues. CDR3 nucleotide sequence: TGTGCCAGCGCTCCCTCCGCGGGAGGGCCAATGCGGGGGACCCAGTACTTC. As protein: CASAPSAGGPMRGTQYF. The full variable domain, rest sourced from reference TRBV7-2 and TRBJ2-5, is GAGVSQSPSNKVTEKGKDVELRCDPISGHTALYWYRQSLGQGLEFLIYFQGNSAPDKSGLPSDRFSAERTGGSVSTLTIQRTQQEDSAVYLCASAPSAGGPMRGTQYFGPGTRLLVL.

This clonotype was seen a few times. The V and J genes are TRBV24-1 and TRBJ2-1; no firm D call. The V and J ends lost 5 bases and 0 bases respectively, with 16 bases between them. CDR1 KGHDR and CDR2 SFDVKD come from the germline V gene. This CDR3 spans 17 amino acids. CDR3 in amino acids: CATSGDAGKSSYNEQFF. CDR3 bases: TGTGCCACCAGTGGAGACGCCGGAAAGAGCTCCTACAATGAGCAGTTCTTC.

CDR3 in DNA: TGTGCCAGCAGCCCCCACCGCGGCATTCAAGAGACCCAGTACTTC. Its translation: CASSPHRGIQETQYF. This chain connects TRBV7-2 to TRBJ2-5; D uncertain. V dropped 5 bases and J dropped 2 bases, with 15 bases sitting between them. The CDR3 has 15 amino acids. Germline V gives CDR1 SGHTA, CDR2 FQGNSA.

This clonotype has more than one count but fewer than ten. The chain has TRBV5-4 and TRBJ1-1; the D gene is possibly TRBD1 (6 bases). This CDR3 comprises 14 residues. V lost 4 bases, J lost 3 bases, and 13 bases lay in between. The V gene's germline CDR1 is SGHNT and CDR2 YYREEE (reference sequence). In DNA form, the CDR3 reads TGTGCCAGCAGCATCCAGGGGAGGGACACTGAAGCTTTCTTT. This gives the protein CASSIQGRDTEAFF.

Many counts were recorded for this clonotype. This chain links TRBV24-1 with TRBJ2-1; 8 bases agree with TRBD1. The germline V gene encodes CDR1 KGHDR and CDR2 SFDVKD. CDR3 length: 16 amino acids. Losses at the gene ends were 4 bases for V and 0 bases for J; bases not matched to a gene: 4. CDR3 nucleotides: TGTGCCACCAGTGAGTGGACAGGGAGCTCCTACAATGAGCAGTTCTTC. Translating gives CATSEWTGSSYNEQFF.

This clonotype was detected only a few times. The chain is built from TRBV5-5 and TRBJ2-5, with 12 nucleotides matching TRBD1. The CDR3 length is 15 residues. Germline trimming cut 5 bases from V and 4 bases from J; bases unmatched to any gene: 6. From germline, CDR1 is SGHKS and CDR2 YYEKEE (reference sequence). The CDR3 reads CASSPGTGGLETQYF. The CDR3 nucleotides read TGTGCCAGCAGTCCCGGGACAGGGGGCTTAGAGACCCAGTACTTC.

This clonotype occurred a few times. The V gene is TRBV9, the J gene TRBJ1-1; a weak D match, TRBD1 (5 bases). Germline assignment: CDR1 SGDLS and CDR2 YYNGEE. V was pared by 4 bases and J by 0 bases, with 19 bases between. The CDR3 contains 17 residues. The CDR3 protein is CASSSRQGESMNTEAFF. The CDR3 DNA is TGTGCCAGCAGCTCACGGCAGGGTGAATCCATGAACACTGAAGCTTTCTTT.

This clonotype was seen a few times. The rearrangement joins TRBV7-2 to TRBJ1-2, with TRBD1 as a possible D gene (5 bases). The CDR3 runs 11 residues. Trimming left V 5 bases short and J 12 bases short, with 13 bases between. Germline V gives CDR1 SGHTA, CDR2 FQGNSA. The CDR3: CASSLDTLHTF. The DNA of the CDR3 is TGTGCCAGCAGCCTGGACACTCTACACACCTTC.

This clonotype was observed a handful of times. The V and J genes are TRBV7-6 and TRBJ2-1, with TRBD1 matching 7 bases. This CDR3 is 14 amino acids long. V was pared by 5 bases and J by 2 bases, with 3 bases of the junction left unmatched. Germline V gives CDR1 SGHVS, CDR2 FNYEAQ. DNA for the CDR3: TGTGCCAGCAGCCCTCAGGGGGCCTACAATGAGCAGTTCTTC. It yields the protein CASSPQGAYNEQFF.

The chain carries TRBV4-3 and TRBJ1-1; D gene uncertain. The CDR3 extends over 14 amino acids. The germline V gene encodes CDR1 LGHNA and CDR2 YSLEER. Trimming cost V 1 base and J 0 bases, with 6 bases left between them. CDR3 coding DNA: TGCGCCAGCAGCCAAGTCGCGATGAACACTGAAGCTTTCTTT. Translation gives CASSQVAMNTEAFF.

This clonotype was detected ten times or more. The rearrangement links TRBV6-2 or TRBV6-3 to TRBJ1-1; 7 nucleotides match TRBD1. The CDR3 is 13 amino acids. In germline, CDR1 is MNHEY, CDR2 SVGEGT. Trimming cost V 5 bases and J 5 bases; bases outside gene matches: 5. The CDR3 is CASSTHRGTEAFF. The CDR3 DNA reads as TGTGCCAGCAGTACCCACAGGGGAACTGAAGCTTTCTTT.

This clonotype was detected ten times or more. This rearrangement joins TRBV12-3 or TRBV12-4 to TRBJ2-1; either TRBD1 or TRBD2 may fit D (5 bases each). The CDR3 covers 13 residues. V lost 10 bases and J 10 bases, leaving 20 bases between the germline ends. The CDR3 bases are TGTGCCAACAAGCCAGCCGGGGACGGCGAGCAGTTCTTC. Protein product: CANKPAGDGEQFF.

V and J are TRBV18 and TRBJ2-7, with D possibly being TRBD2 (6 bases). The CDR3 has 14 residues. Trimming cost V 2 bases and J 5 bases, with 13 bases left between them. The germline V gene encodes CDR1 KGHSH and CDR2 LQKENI. CDR3 residues: CASSPGTGGDEQYF. The CDR3 coding sequence is TGTGCCAGCTCACCAGGGACCGGGGGTGACGAGCAGTACTTC. The full variable domain, its missing parts supplied by reference TRBV18 and TRBJ2-7, is NAGVMQNPRHLVRRRGQEARLRCSPMKGHSHVYWYRQLPEEGLKFMVYLQKENIIDESGMPKERFSAEFPKEGPSILRIQQVVRGDSAAYFCASSPGTGGDEQYFGPGTRLTVT.

This clonotype appeared many times. The chain employs TRBV29-1 and TRBJ1-3; no clear D gene. The CDR3 is 13 residues long. Deletions cut 8 bases from V and 0 bases from J, with 11 bases between. Germline CDR1 and CDR2: SQVTM and ANQGSEA. CDR3 bases: TGCAGCACAGCCGAAAGCTCTGGAAACACCATATATTTT. Translating it yields CSTAESSGNTIYF.

In this sample, this clonotype turned up a few times. This chain connects TRBV12-3 or TRBV12-4 to TRBJ2-5; possibly TRBD2 for D (5 bases). The length of the CDR3 is 14 residues. The V end was cut by 6 bases, the J end by 5 bases, with 16 bases between. CDR3 protein: CASSSSFEGETQYF. CDR3 in DNA: TGTGCCAGCAGCTCTTCGTTCGAGGGTGAGACCCAGTACTTC.

This clonotype came up many times. The chain couples TRBV7-2 to TRBJ2-1, with 9 bases matching TRBD2. The V and J ends lost 11 bases and 9 bases, in that order; junction bases with no gene match: 17. The CDR3 contains 15 residues. In germline, CDR1 is SGHTA, CDR2 FQGNSA. The CDR3 DNA reads as TGTGCCGCCTACGTAACGGCTAGCGGGGACCTTGAGCAGTTCTTC. This codes for CAAYVTASGDLEQFF.

In this sample, this clonotype turned up many times. This chain connects TRBV20-1 to TRBJ2-5, with D perhaps being TRBD1 or TRBD2 (6 bases each). The CDR3 contains 16 residues. Germline V gene lookup returns CDR1 DFQATT and CDR2 SNEGSKA (reference sequence). V gave up 7 bases and J gave up 5 bases, with 26 bases separating them. The CDR3 region is CSVTRGGLGDEETQYF. The CDR3 nucleotides are TGCAGTGTTACCAGGGGAGGCCTGGGGGACGAGGAGACCCAGTACTTC.

In this sample, this clonotype turned up a few times. The gene calls are TRBV7-2 and TRBJ2-1; D is uncertain. Germline loops: CDR1 SGHTA, CDR2 FQGNSA. Trimming removed 6 bases at V and 6 bases at J, with 12 bases between. The CDR3 contains 13 residues. The CDR3: CASSRPNGNEQFF. CDR3 nucleotides: TGTGCCAGCAGTAGACCAAACGGCAATGAGCAGTTCTTC. The full variable domain, rest sourced from reference TRBV7-2 and TRBJ2-1, is GAGVSQSPSNKVTEKGKDVELRCDPISGHTALYWYRQSLGQGLEFLIYFQGNSAPDKSGLPSDRFSAERTGGSVSTLTIQRTQQEDSAVYLCASSRPNGNEQFFGPGTRLTVL.

The table lists this clonotype with many counts. The rearrangement links TRBV7-2 to TRBJ2-1, with D perhaps matching TRBD1 (6 bases). Trimming cost V 5 bases and J 0 bases, with 11 bases left between them. This CDR3 is 15 amino acids long. CDR1 SGHTA and CDR2 FQGNSA come from the germline V gene. The CDR3 reads CASSTDRSSYNEQFF. The CDR3 DNA follows: TGTGCCAGCAGCACTGACAGGAGCTCCTACAATGAGCAGTTCTTC.

This clonotype has a count of ten or more. The chain employs TRBV27 and TRBJ1-5; D possibly corresponds to TRBD1 (6 bases). Per germline, CDR1 MNHEY and CDR2 SMNVEV (reference sequence). This CDR3 has 14 residues. Trimming shortened V by 10 bases and J by 0 bases, and 13 bases separated the two germline ends. The CDR3 nucleotides are TGTGCCACCAGGGGACAAAATAGCAATCAGCCCCAGCATTTT. Amino acid sequence: CATRGQNSNQPQHF.